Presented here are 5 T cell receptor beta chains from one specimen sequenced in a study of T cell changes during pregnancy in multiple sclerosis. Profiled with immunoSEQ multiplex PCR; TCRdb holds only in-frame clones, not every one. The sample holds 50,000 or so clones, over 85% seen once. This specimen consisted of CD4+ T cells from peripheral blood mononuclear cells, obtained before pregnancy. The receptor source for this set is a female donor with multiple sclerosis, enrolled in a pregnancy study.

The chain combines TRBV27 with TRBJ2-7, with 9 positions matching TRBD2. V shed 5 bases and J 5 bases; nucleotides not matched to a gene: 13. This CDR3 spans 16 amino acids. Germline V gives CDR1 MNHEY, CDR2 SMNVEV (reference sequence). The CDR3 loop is CASSPPPSGRQHEQYF. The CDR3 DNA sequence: TGTGCCAGCAGTCCCCCCCCAAGCGGGAGGCAGCACGAGCAGTACTTC.

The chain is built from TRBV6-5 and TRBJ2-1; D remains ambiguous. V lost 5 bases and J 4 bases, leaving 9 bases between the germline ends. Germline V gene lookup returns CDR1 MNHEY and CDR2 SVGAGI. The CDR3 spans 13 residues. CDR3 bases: TGTGCCAGCAGTACTCACAGATACAATGAGCAGTTCTTC. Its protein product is CASSTHRYNEQFF.

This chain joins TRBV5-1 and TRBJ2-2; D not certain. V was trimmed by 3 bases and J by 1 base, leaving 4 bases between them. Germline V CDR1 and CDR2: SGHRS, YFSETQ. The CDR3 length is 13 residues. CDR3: CASSWQNTGELFF. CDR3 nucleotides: TGCGCCAGCAGCTGGCAGAACACCGGGGAGCTGTTTTTT.

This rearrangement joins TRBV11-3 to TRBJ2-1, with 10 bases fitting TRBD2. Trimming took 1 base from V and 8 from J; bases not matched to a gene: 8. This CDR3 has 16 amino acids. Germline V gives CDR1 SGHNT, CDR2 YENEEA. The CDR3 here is CASSLGSLAGVDEQFF. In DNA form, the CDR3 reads TGTGCCAGCAGCTTAGGATCTCTAGCGGGAGTCGATGAGCAGTTCTTC.

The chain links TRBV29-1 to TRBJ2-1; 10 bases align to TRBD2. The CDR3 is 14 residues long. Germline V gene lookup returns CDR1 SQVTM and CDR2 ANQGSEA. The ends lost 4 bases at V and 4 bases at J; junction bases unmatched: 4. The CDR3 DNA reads TGCAGCGTTGTGAGGACTAGCGGATACAATGAGCAGTTCTTC. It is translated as CSVVRTSGYNEQFF.